This T cell receptor beta chain was recorded in a study of blood T cell repertoires in COVID-19. Study-wide context: Acute and convalescent COVID-19 samples came from the United States, Italy and Spain. From T cells, B-cell-depleted T cells, or PBMCs came the material, which was cDNA or gDNA.

The Seattle patients, enrolled during active infection, were followed longitudinally. This CDR3 region has 13 residues. V lost 5 bases and J 2 bases, leaving 10 bases between the germline ends. CDR1 and CDR2 (germline): ENHRY, SYGVKD. Original handling: Amplification from reference gene primers served as the basis for estimated nucleated cell counts. Sequencing was performed with immunoSEQ multiplex PCR; in TCRdb, only in-frame clones are kept and a portion is missing. Clonal size and the V and J genes are those of that table, whereas D and trimming came from the DNA. The sample records around 160,000 clones, around nine tenths being singletons.

This chain links TRBV10-3 with TRBJ2-7; a weak D match, TRBD1 (6 bases). The receptor was derived from a woman between 65 and 79 years old with COVID-19, enrolled during active disease. The sequenced sample was peripheral blood. The CDR3 coding sequence is TGTGCCATCAGTAACAGGGACCCCTACGAGCAGTACTTC. This encodes CAISNRDPYEQYF.